These 26 T cell receptor beta chains originate from one sample sequenced in a study of blood T cells in healthy people across ages. With a J-beta primer mix and a sample-barcoded 5' primer, a second PCR ran about 7 to 11 cycles. One entry per CDR3 protein results from TCRdb running MiXCR on the 5' RACE reads. The repertoire consists of 910,000 or so distinct CDR3 sequences, with approximately 50% occurring once and the leading ten covering about 20%. The sequenced sample was blood. Receptors originate from an older woman in good health.

This clonotype was detected a few times. The chain is built from TRBV3-1 and TRBJ2-7; possibly TRBD2 for D (5 bases). The length of the CDR3 is 15 residues. Germline V gene sequence: CDR1 LGHDT, CDR2 YNNKEL (reference sequence). The V gene lost 1 base and the J gene lost 2 bases, with 12 bases spanning the gap. CDR3 region: CASSQVHYGAYEQYF. CDR3 nucleotide sequence: TGTGCCAGCAGCCAAGTCCATTACGGGGCCTACGAGCAGTACTTC.

J is TRBJ2-4 and V is TRBV12-3 or TRBV12-4; no reliable D call. The V end lost 6 bases, the J end lost 13 bases, and 22 bases lay between the germline ends. This CDR3 spans 14 amino acids. In nucleotides, the CDR3 is TGTGCCAGCAGGTCCGCAGGAGCGACCTACGACCAGTACTTC. Translation: CASRSAGATYDQYF.

This clonotype was seen only a few times. The gene calls are TRBV7-9 and TRBJ1-1; the D gene is possibly TRBD1 (6 bases). Germline V CDR1 and CDR2: SEHNR, FQNEAQ (reference sequence). V was pared by 4 bases and J by 8 bases, with 11 bases between. The CDR3 loop spans 12 amino acids. The CDR3 here is CASSSPGHEAFF. The DNA of the CDR3 is TGTGCCAGCAGCTCACCGGGACACGAAGCTTTCTTT.

The table lists this clonotype with a few counts. The chain links TRBV5-1 to TRBJ2-1; weak D call: TRBD1 (7 bases). Germline V gene data show CDR1 as SGHRS and CDR2 as YFSETQ. V was clipped by 1 base and J by 1 base, with 12 bases between them. This CDR3 region has 16 residues. The CDR3 here is CASSLRSGGSYNEQFF. CDR3 DNA: TGCGCCAGCAGCTTGAGGTCAGGGGGGTCCTACAATGAGCAGTTCTTC.

This clonotype was picked up a small number of times. This rearrangement joins TRBV6-5 to TRBJ2-5; TRBD1 matches at 9 bases. The DNA end is a closer match to TRBJ2-7, so the J assignment may be wrong. Per the germline V gene, CDR1 is MNHEY and CDR2 is SVGAGI. This CDR3 is 13 amino acids long. This CDR3 is CASSPTGGNEQYF. The CDR3 coding sequence is TGTGCCAGCAGCCCGACAGGGGGGAACGAGCAGTACTTC.

The chain uses TRBV10-3 and TRBJ1-1; possibly TRBD1 for D (5 bases). Per the germline V gene, CDR1 is ENHRY and CDR2 is SYGVKD. Deletions cut 6 bases from V and 1 base from J, with 12 bases between. The CDR3 is 14 residues long. Here the CDR3 DNA reads TGTGCCATCAGAAACGGGACGGCGAACACTGAAGCTTTCTTT. Translated, it gives CAIRNGTANTEAFF.

The V and J genes are TRBV20-1 and TRBJ2-3, with TRBD2 matching 8 bases. The CDR3 is 15 amino acids. Germline loops: CDR1 DFQATT, CDR2 SNEGSKA (reference sequence). Trimming removed 6 bases from V and 1 base from J; junction bases left unmatched: 9. CDR3 loop: CSAPLAGRGTDTQYF. The CDR3, as DNA: TGCAGTGCCCCTTTAGCGGGACGAGGCACAGATACGCAGTATTTT.

J is TRBJ2-5 and V is TRBV5-5; the match to TRBD2 covers 8 bases. Germline lookup yields CDR1 SGHKS and CDR2 YYEKEE (reference sequence). The CDR3 has 16 residues. With V trimmed by 3 bases and J by 7 bases, 14 bases remained unmatched. The CDR3 reads CASSSQPGGPRGTQYF. The CDR3 coding sequence is TGTGCCAGCAGCTCCCAACCGGGAGGGCCAAGGGGGACCCAGTACTTC.

In this sample, this clonotype turned up a few times. Here the CDR3 reads CSVEETRGDEQFF. Here the CDR3 DNA reads TGCAGCGTTGAAGAGACGAGAGGTGATGAGCAGTTCTTC. V is TRBV29-1 and J is TRBJ2-1, with D hard to call. The germline gives CDR1 SQVTM, CDR2 ANQGSEA. CDR3 length: 13 residues. Trimming took 0 bases from V and 8 from J, leaving 11 bases between them.

V gene TRBV29-1 combines with J gene TRBJ2-4; no firm D call. The J call is uncertain, as TRBJ2-7 better fits the DNA end. This CDR3 contains 12 residues. Germline CDR1 is SQVTM and CDR2 is ANQGSEA. CDR3 coding DNA: TGCAGCGTTACCGGGCCTCAATACGAGCAGTACTTC. Protein: CSVTGPQYEQYF.

This clonotype was detected a few times. This sequence joins TRBV4-1 and TRBJ2-1, with D perhaps matching TRBD2 (5 bases). The V gene lost 0 bases and the J gene lost 8 bases, with 14 bases spanning the gap. Germline assignment: CDR1 MGHRA and CDR2 YSYEKL. There are 15 residues in the CDR3. In DNA form, the CDR3 reads TGCGCCAGCAGCCAAGAACGCTCCGGGCGGGATGAGCAGTTCTTC. It is translated as CASSQERSGRDEQFF.

The J gene is TRBJ1-2, the V gene TRBV6-2 or TRBV6-3; TRBD1 is a possible D gene (5 bases). CDR3 length equals 13 residues. Germline CDR1 is MNHEY and CDR2 is SVGEGT. V lost 5 bases, J lost 10 bases, and 17 bases lay in between. CDR3 nucleotides: TGTGCCAGCAGTGACGACCTAAGGGGAAACTACACCTTC. Translated: CASSDDLRGNYTF.

The chain is built from TRBV27 and TRBJ1-1; D not resolved. The CDR3 spans 16 residues. Per the germline V gene, CDR1 is MNHEY and CDR2 is SMNVEV (reference sequence). With 5 bases removed from V and 0 bases from J, the gap between germline ends came to 16 bases. The CDR3, as DNA: TGTGCCAGCAGTCCGACACGTTTGATAGTGAACACTGAAGCTTTCTTT. The encoded protein is CASSPTRLIVNTEAFF.

This clonotype was counted only a few times. This chain links TRBV4-1 with TRBJ2-7; D remains ambiguous. Germline assignment: CDR1 MGHRA and CDR2 YSYEKL. This CDR3 has 14 residues. Trimming took 1 base from V and 2 from J, leaving 9 bases between them. The CDR3 sequence is CASSQATLTYEQYF. The CDR3 DNA sequence: TGCGCCAGCAGCCAAGCAACACTCACCTACGAGCAGTACTTC.

This clonotype was picked up a small number of times. The V call is TRBV29-1, the J call TRBJ2-1; a weak D match, TRBD1 (5 bases). CDR3 length: 12 amino acids. With 7 bases removed from V and 10 bases from J, the gap between germline ends came to 17 bases. The germline CDR1 and CDR2 sequences are SQVTM and ANQGSEA. The CDR3 spells CSAVTVSKEQFF. CDR3 sequence (DNA): TGCAGCGCTGTGACAGTTTCTAAGGAGCAGTTCTTC.

V gene TRBV29-1 combines with J gene TRBJ2-1, with TRBD2 matching 10 bases. This CDR3 spans 14 amino acids. Germline V CDR1 and CDR2: SQVTM, ANQGSEA. J lost 3 bases, V lost 4 bases, and 3 bases had no gene match. This CDR3 reads CSVATSGNYNEQFF. The DNA for the CDR3 is TGCAGCGTTGCTACTAGCGGGAACTACAATGAGCAGTTCTTC.

In this sample, this clonotype turned up a few times. The genes are TRBV2 and TRBJ2-5, with 9 bases lining up with TRBD2. The CDR3 totals 14 residues. The trim removed 7 bases at V and 0 bases at J, leaving 3 bases unmatched. Germline assignment: CDR1 SNHLY and CDR2 FYNNEI. The CDR3 coding sequence is TGTGCCAGCAAAGGACTAGCGCACCAAGAGACCCAGTACTTC. It translates to CASKGLAHQETQYF.

This clonotype was detected a few times. The chain carries TRBV3-1 and TRBJ2-2; TRBD2 might be the D (5 bases). CDR1 LGHDT and CDR2 YNNKEL come from the germline V gene (reference sequence). With 4 bases removed from V and 7 bases from J, the gap between germline ends came to 7 bases. The CDR3 contains 12 residues. CDR3 nucleotides: TGTGCCAGCAGCCCTGCGGGCGGGGAGCTGTTTTTT. Translated, it gives CASSPAGGELFF.

The chain has TRBV7-4 and TRBJ2-7; 9 nucleotides match TRBD2. Germline-derived CDR1 and CDR2 are SGHVT and SQSDAQ. V lost 5 bases and J lost 7; bases outside the gene matches: 15. The CDR3 length is 16 residues. The CDR3 spells CASSLPAGGLYNEQYF. DNA for the CDR3: TGTGCCAGCAGCCTCCCGGCGGGAGGGCTGTACAATGAGCAGTACTTC.

There are a few counts of this clonotype. V and J are TRBV6-5 and TRBJ2-7; TRBD2 aligns across 8 bases. The CDR3 spans 13 residues. Germline V gene lookup returns CDR1 MNHEY and CDR2 SVGAGI. J lost 3 bases, V lost 9 bases, and 7 bases had no gene match. The CDR3: CASSGGPDYEQYF. The CDR3 nucleotides are TGTGCCAGTTCGGGAGGGCCTGACTACGAGCAGTACTTC.

The V and J genes are TRBV2 and TRBJ2-6; perhaps TRBD2 as D (6 bases). CDR1 and CDR2 (germline): SNHLY, FYNNEI. Trimming shortened V by 7 bases and J by 4 bases, and 14 bases separated the two germline ends. CDR3 length equals 15 residues. The CDR3 protein is CASTTGGSGANVLTF. As DNA, the CDR3 is TGTGCCAGCACCACAGGAGGGTCCGGGGCCAACGTCCTGACTTTC.

This clonotype was found a few times. The genes are TRBV11-2 and TRBJ2-3; D possibly corresponds to TRBD2 (5 bases). This CDR3 comprises 15 residues. The V gene lost 2 bases and the J gene lost 2 bases, with 11 bases spanning the gap. Looked up from germline, CDR1 is SGHAT and CDR2 is FQNNGV. This CDR3 reads CASSLLDWYTDTQYF. CDR3 bases: TGTGCCAGCAGCTTATTGGACTGGTACACAGATACGCAGTATTTT.

Remarks on this clonotype: This may arise from a read error, as a much more abundant clone is one base away. V is TRBV29-1 and J is TRBJ2-1, with TRBD1 matching 7 bases. There are 15 residues in the CDR3. V trimming: 3 bases; J trimming: 13 bases; junction bases outside the gene matches: 18. CDR1 and CDR2 from the germline V gene are SQVTM and ANQGSEA. The CDR3 DNA reads TGCAGCGTTGATAGAAGGGACAGTTCGGCGAAGACCCAGTTCTTC. Residues: CSVDRRDSSAKTQFF.

The chain carries TRBV18 and TRBJ2-2; D is undetermined. In germline, CDR1 is KGHSH, CDR2 LQKENI. The CDR3 length is 14 residues. V dropped 1 base and J dropped 2 bases, with 5 bases sitting between them. The CDR3 DNA is TGTGCCAGCTCACCACAGCACAACACCGGGGAGCTGTTTTTT. This encodes CASSPQHNTGELFF.

The rearrangement uses TRBV20-1 and TRBJ1-5, with no clear D. CDR1 and CDR2 (germline): DFQATT, SNEGSKA (reference sequence). The CDR3 runs to 12 residues. CDR3: CSLLDSNQPQHF. CDR3 DNA sequence: TGCAGCCTCCTTGATAGCAATCAGCCCCAGCATTTT.

About this clonotype itself: Likely a read error: the CDR3 ends without its conserved phenylalanine or tryptophan. V is TRBV7-2 and J is TRBJ2-7; 9 bases line up with TRBD2. The CDR3 extends over 14 amino acids. Germline V gene sequence: CDR1 SGHTA, CDR2 FQGNSA. J was trimmed by 0 bases and V by 7 bases; bases with no gene match: 4. The CDR3 protein is CASTLAGSSYEQYS. DNA of the CDR3: TGTGCCAGCACCCTAGCGGGGAGCTCCTACGAGCAGTACTCC.